This TCR beta chain was sequenced in a study of early T cells in non-severe SARS-CoV-2 infection. Germline V gene sequence: CDR1 MNHEY, CDR2 SVGAGI. This CDR3 spans 14 amino acids. Trimming shortened V by 1 base and J by 5 bases, and 8 bases separated the two germline ends. This clonotype was recorded many times. One entry per CDR3 protein results from TCRdb running MiXCR on the 5' RACE reads. The sample records 60,000 to 65,000 distinct CDR3 sequences, approximately 8.8% being singletons. The sequencing here drew on whole blood, taken at baseline. This TCR was sampled from an adult who was a healthcare worker with PCR-confirmed SARS-CoV-2 infection or an uninfected control (not recorded which). The V and J genes are TRBV6-5 and TRBJ2-2; D might be TRBD2 (6 bases). The CDR3 region has the DNA TGTGCCAGCAGTTACTTCGGGAGAACCGGGGAGCTGTTTTTT. Translated, it gives CASSYFGRTGELFF.